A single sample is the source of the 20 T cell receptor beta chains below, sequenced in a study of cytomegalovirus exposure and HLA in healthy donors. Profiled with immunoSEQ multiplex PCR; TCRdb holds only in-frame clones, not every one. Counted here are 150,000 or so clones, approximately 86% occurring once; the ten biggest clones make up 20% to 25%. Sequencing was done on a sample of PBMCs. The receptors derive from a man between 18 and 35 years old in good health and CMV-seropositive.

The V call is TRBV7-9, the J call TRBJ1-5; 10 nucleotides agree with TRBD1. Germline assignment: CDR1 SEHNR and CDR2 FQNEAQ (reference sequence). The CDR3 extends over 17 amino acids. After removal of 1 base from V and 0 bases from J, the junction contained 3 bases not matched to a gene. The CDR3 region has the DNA TGTGCCAGCAGCTTAGAGGGGACAGGGGATAGCAATCAGCCCCAGCATTTT. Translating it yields CASSLEGTGDSNQPQHF.

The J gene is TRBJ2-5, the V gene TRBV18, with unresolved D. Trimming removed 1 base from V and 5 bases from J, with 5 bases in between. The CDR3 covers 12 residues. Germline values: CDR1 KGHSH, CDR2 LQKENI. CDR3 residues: CASSPLTETQYF. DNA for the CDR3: TGTGCCAGCTCACCACTTACTGAGACCCAGTACTTC.

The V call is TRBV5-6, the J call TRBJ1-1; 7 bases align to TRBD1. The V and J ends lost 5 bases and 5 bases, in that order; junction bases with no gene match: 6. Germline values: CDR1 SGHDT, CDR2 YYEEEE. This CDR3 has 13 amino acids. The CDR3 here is CASRRQGGTEAFF. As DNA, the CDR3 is TGTGCCAGCAGACGACAGGGTGGGACTGAAGCTTTCTTT.

CDR3 sequence: CATSRDRSGANTGELFF. The CDR3 DNA follows: TGTGCCACCAGCAGAGATCGCAGCGGGGCGAACACCGGGGAGCTGTTTTTT. The chain joins TRBV15 to TRBJ2-2, with 7 bases that match TRBD2. Per germline, CDR1 LNHNV and CDR2 YYDKDF (reference sequence). The CDR3 consists of 17 residues. V lost 0 bases, J lost 0 bases, and 4 bases stayed unmatched.

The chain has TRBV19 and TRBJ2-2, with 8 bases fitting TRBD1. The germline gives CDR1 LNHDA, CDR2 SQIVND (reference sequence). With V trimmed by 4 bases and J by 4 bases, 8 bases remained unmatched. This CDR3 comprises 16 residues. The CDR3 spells CASSTAGGLVTGELFF. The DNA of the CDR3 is TGTGCCAGTAGTACCGCAGGGGGCCTGGTCACCGGGGAGCTGTTTTTT. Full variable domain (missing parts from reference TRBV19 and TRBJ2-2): DGGITQSPKYLFRKEGQNVTLSCEQNLNHDAMYWYRQDPGQGLRLIYYSQIVNDFQKGDIAEGYSVSREKKESFPLTVTSAQKNPTAFYLCASSTAGGLVTGELFFGEGSRLTVL.

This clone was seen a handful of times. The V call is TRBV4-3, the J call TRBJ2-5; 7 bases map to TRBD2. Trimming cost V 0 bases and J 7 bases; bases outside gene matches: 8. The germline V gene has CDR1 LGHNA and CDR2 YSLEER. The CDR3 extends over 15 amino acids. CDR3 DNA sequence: TGCGCCAGCAGCCAAGATCCCTTTGTAGCGGGGACCCAGTACTTC. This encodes CASSQDPFVAGTQYF.

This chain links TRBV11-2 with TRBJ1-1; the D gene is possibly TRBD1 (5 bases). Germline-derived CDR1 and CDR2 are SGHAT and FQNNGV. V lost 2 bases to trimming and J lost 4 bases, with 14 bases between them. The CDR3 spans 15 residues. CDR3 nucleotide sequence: TGTGCCAGCAGCTTAAGGCCCATGGGGGGCACTGAAGCTTTCTTT. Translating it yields CASSLRPMGGTEAFF. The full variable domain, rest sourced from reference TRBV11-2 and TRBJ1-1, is EAGVAQSPRYKIIEKRQSVAFWCNPISGHATLYWYQQILGQGPKLLIQFQNNGVVDDSQLPKDRFSAERLKGVDSTLKIQPAKLEDSAVYLCASSLRPMGGTEAFFGQGTRLTVV.

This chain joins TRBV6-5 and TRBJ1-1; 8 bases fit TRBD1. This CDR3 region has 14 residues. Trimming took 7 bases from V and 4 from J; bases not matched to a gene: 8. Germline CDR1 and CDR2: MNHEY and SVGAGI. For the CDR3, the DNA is TGTGCCAGCAAACTAACAGGGGGGGCCACTGAAGCTTTCTTT. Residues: CASKLTGGATEAFF.

DNA of the CDR3: TGTGCCAGCAGCCCCGGACAGGGGATTAACTATGGCTACACCTTC. It is translated as CASSPGQGINYGYTF. The chain links TRBV9 to TRBJ1-2; 9 bases align to TRBD1. V was pared by 4 bases and J by 1 base, with 5 bases of the junction left unmatched. Germline CDR1 SGDLS, CDR2 YYNGEE. The CDR3 has 15 residues.

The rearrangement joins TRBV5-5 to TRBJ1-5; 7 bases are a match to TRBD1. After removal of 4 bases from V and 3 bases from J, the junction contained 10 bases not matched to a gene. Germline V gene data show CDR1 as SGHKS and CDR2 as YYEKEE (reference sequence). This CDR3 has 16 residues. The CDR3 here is CASSATGTALNQPQHF. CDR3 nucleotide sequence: TGTGCCAGCAGCGCAACCGGGACAGCGCTCAATCAGCCCCAGCATTTT.

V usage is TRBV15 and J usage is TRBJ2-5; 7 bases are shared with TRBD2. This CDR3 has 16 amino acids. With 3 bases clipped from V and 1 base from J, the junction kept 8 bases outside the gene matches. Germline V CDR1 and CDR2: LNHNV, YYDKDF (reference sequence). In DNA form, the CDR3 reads TGTGCCACCAGCAGGGGGGTAGCGGGTGCCCAAGAGACCCAGTACTTC. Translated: CATSRGVAGAQETQYF.

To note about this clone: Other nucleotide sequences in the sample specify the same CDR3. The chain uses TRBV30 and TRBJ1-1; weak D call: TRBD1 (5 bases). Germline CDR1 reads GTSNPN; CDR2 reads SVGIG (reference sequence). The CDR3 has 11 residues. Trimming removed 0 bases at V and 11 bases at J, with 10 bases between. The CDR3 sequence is CAWSVRGEAFF. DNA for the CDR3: TGTGCCTGGAGTGTACGGGGGGAGGCTTTCTTT.

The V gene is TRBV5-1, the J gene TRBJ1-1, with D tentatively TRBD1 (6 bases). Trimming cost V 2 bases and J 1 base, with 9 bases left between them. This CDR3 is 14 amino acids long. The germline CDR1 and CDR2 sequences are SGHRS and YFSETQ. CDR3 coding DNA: TGCGCCAGCAGCTTCGGGGGGCAGAACACTGAAGCTTTCTTT. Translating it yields CASSFGGQNTEAFF.

The CDR3 bases are TGTGCCAGCAGTGACTCAAAACTAGCGGGAGTCAATGAGCAGTTCTTC. Encoded protein: CASSDSKLAGVNEQFF. The genes are TRBV6-4 and TRBJ2-1; the match to TRBD2 covers 11 bases. V lost 0 bases and J lost 6; bases outside the gene matches: 4. Germline CDR1 MRHNA, CDR2 SNTAGT. CDR3 length: 16 residues.

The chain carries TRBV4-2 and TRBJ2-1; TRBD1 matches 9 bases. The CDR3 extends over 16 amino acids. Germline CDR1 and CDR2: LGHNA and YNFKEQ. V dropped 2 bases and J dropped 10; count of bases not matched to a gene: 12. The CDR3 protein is CASSQPGQGDGWEQFF. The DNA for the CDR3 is TGTGCCAGCAGCCAACCGGGACAGGGCGATGGATGGGAGCAGTTCTTC.

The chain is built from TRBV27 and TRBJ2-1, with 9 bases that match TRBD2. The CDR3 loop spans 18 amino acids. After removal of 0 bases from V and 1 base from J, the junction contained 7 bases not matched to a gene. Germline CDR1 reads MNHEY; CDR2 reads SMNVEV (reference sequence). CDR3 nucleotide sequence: TGTGCCAGCAGTTTATCGGGGCCAACTAGCGGGTCCTACAATGAGCAGTTCTTC. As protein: CASSLSGPTSGSYNEQFF.

CDR3 nucleotides: TGTGCCAGCAGCTTAGAGGGGGTGTACAATGAGCAGTTCTTC. Protein: CASSLEGVYNEQFF. This chain connects TRBV7-9 to TRBJ2-1, with D maybe TRBD1 (6 bases). The CDR3 is 14 residues long. V gave up 1 base and J gave up 4 bases, with 8 bases separating them. From germline, CDR1 is SEHNR and CDR2 FQNEAQ (reference sequence).

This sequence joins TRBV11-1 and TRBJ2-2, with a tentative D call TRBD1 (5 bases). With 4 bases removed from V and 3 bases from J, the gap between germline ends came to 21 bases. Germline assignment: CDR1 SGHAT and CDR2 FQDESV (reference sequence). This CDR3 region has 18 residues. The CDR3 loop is CASSSAYQARQHTGELFF. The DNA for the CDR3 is TGTGCCAGCAGCTCCGCCTACCAGGCGCGACAGCACACCGGGGAGCTGTTTTTT.

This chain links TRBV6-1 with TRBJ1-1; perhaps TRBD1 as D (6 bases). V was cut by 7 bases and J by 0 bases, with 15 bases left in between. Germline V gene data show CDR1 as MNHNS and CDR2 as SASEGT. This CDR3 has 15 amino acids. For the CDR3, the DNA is TGTGCCAGCACCCTGGGACACACCTTGAACACTGAAGCTTTCTTT. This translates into CASTLGHTLNTEAFF.

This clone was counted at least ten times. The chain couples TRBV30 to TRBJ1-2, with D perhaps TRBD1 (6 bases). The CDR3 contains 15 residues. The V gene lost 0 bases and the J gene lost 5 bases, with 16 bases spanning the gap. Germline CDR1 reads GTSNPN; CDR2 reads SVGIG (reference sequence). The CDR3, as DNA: TGTGCCTGGAGTGTAACTTCAACAGGGTCTTATGGCTACACCTTC. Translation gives CAWSVTSTGSYGYTF.